Below, 20 T cell receptor beta chains from the same sample are listed, as sequenced in a study of response to subunit inactivated influenza vaccine. TCRdb analysed the RT-PCR reads with MiXCR anew, one entry per CDR3 protein. The sample holds roughly 500,000 distinct CDR3 sequences, approximately 15% seen once. Sequencing was performed on CD4+ T cells sorted from PBMCs, taken roughly 24 months after vaccination. The receptors derive from a man aged 45 to 75 who received an inactivated influenza vaccine.

This chain joins TRBV3-1 and TRBJ2-1, with D perhaps given as TRBD1 or TRBD2 (5 bases each). V was cut by 1 base and J by 15 bases, with 34 bases left in between. This CDR3 is 19 amino acids long. Germline lookup yields CDR1 LGHDT and CDR2 YNNKEL (reference sequence). The CDR3 loop is CASSQGPAQGSGLPEPGFF. The CDR3 DNA is TGTGCCAGCAGCCAAGGCCCCGCCCAGGGCAGCGGACTCCCAGAACCGGGGTTCTTC.

V gene TRBV7-2 combines with J gene TRBJ1-5; D unclear. The V and J ends lost 1 base and 1 base respectively, with 11 bases between them. Per germline, CDR1 SGHTA and CDR2 FQGNSA. The CDR3 contains 16 residues. CDR3 nucleotide sequence: TGTGCCAGCAGCTTAGATTTAGGGAGGAGCAATCAGCCCCAGCATTTT. This sequence encodes CASSLDLGRSNQPQHF.

The table lists this clonotype with a few counts. The chain employs TRBV5-1 and TRBJ2-7; D gene unclear. The germline gives CDR1 SGHRS, CDR2 YFSETQ. Trimming left V 1 base short and J 3 bases short, with 14 bases between. This CDR3 is built from 15 residues. The CDR3 DNA reads TGCGCCAGCAGCTTGAACCCAGGACCGGGCTACGAGCAGTACTTC. Protein: CASSLNPGPGYEQYF.

This clonotype was counted a few times. The chain links TRBV6-2 or TRBV6-3 to TRBJ2-4; D unclear. The V gene lost 8 bases and the J gene lost 0 bases, with 14 bases spanning the gap. The CDR3 totals 15 residues. CDR1 is MNHEY, CDR2 SVGEGT, per germline. DNA for the CDR3: TGTGCCAGCCATGAAGGTAGACTAGCCAAAAACATTCAGTACTTC. As protein: CASHEGRLAKNIQYF.

This clonotype was counted ten times or more. V is TRBV7-9 and J is TRBJ2-1, with 11 bases lining up with TRBD2. The ends lost 3 bases at V and 7 bases at J; junction bases unmatched: 2. CDR3 size: 14 residues. CDR1 and CDR2 from the germline V gene are SEHNR and FQNEAQ (reference sequence). The CDR3 protein is CASSFGTSGNEQFF. CDR3 nucleotide sequence: TGTGCCAGCAGCTTTGGGACTAGCGGAAATGAGCAGTTCTTC.

This clonotype was recorded many times. The rearrangement uses TRBV15 and TRBJ2-5; maybe TRBD1 (5 bases). Germline CDR1 LNHNV, CDR2 YYDKDF (reference sequence). The V end was cut by 9 bases, the J end by 2 bases, with 13 bases between. The CDR3 extends over 13 amino acids. CDR3 bases: TGTGCCACGAATGGGGCTGTTCAAGAGACCCAGTACTTC. Protein product: CATNGAVQETQYF.

This clonotype was picked up many times. The CDR3 DNA is TGCAGTGCTACTTCGCAGGGTTTTCTACCGGGGCAGTACTTC. Translated: CSATSQGFLPGQYF. The V gene is TRBV20-1, the J gene TRBJ2-7; D may be TRBD1 (5 bases). The CDR3 spans 14 residues. V lost 4 bases to trimming and J lost 9 bases, with 22 bases between them. Germline CDR1 is DFQATT and CDR2 is SNEGSKA (reference sequence).

V gene TRBV6-2 or TRBV6-3 combines with J gene TRBJ2-7; the match to TRBD1 covers 12 bases. Germline lookup yields CDR1 MNHEY and CDR2 SVGEGT. The CDR3 runs 17 residues. Trimming removed 8 bases from V and 3 bases from J; junction bases left unmatched: 14. The CDR3 protein is CASGYRDRGPVDYEQYF. The CDR3, as DNA: TGTGCCAGCGGGTACCGGGACAGGGGGCCAGTCGACTACGAGCAGTACTTC.

In its sample, this clonotype was seen a few times. This chain uses TRBV7-2 with TRBJ2-1, with 8 bases identical to TRBD2. This CDR3 region has 15 residues. Germline lookup yields CDR1 SGHTA and CDR2 FQGNSA. V dropped 6 bases and J dropped 2; count of bases not matched to a gene: 6. The CDR3 reads CASRVAGTPYNEQFF. CDR3 sequence (DNA): TGTGCCAGCAGAGTAGCGGGGACACCCTACAATGAGCAGTTCTTC.

The table lists this clonotype with a few counts. V is TRBV20-1 and J is TRBJ1-1; TRBD1 agrees at 9 bases. Germline V gives CDR1 DFQATT, CDR2 SNEGSKA (reference sequence). This CDR3 is built from 13 residues. The CDR3 nucleotides are TGCAGGGGAGCGGGACAGGGGAACACTGAAGCTTTCTTT. Its protein is CRGAGQGNTEAFF.

The chain has TRBV5-1 and TRBJ1-4; D may be TRBD1 (6 bases). The germline CDR1 and CDR2 sequences are SGHRS and YFSETQ. V lost 4 bases and J lost 8, with 15 bases in between. This CDR3 region has 14 residues. CDR3 coding DNA: TGCGCCAGCAGCCTCGGGGGGGGCAGAGAAAAACTGTTTTTT. It translates to CASSLGGGREKLFF.

This clonotype has just a few counts. V gene TRBV9 combines with J gene TRBJ2-2; TRBD1 matches at 9 bases. V shed 2 bases, J shed 1 base, and the junction held 3 bases outside the gene matches. The germline V gene has CDR1 SGDLS and CDR2 YYNGEE. CDR3 length equals 16 residues. The CDR3 nucleotides are TGTGCCAGCAGCGTCACAGGGGGCGGGAACACCGGGGAGCTGTTTTTT. Protein product: CASSVTGGGNTGELFF.

This clonotype was detected a few times. In DNA, the CDR3 is TGTGCCAGTAGTACGAGGACAGGGACGGACTATGGCTACACCTTC. Protein: CASSTRTGTDYGYTF. The J gene is TRBJ1-2, the V gene TRBV19, with 8 positions matching TRBD1. CDR1 is LNHDA and CDR2 is SQIVND in the germline V gene (reference sequence). The junction had 7 bases not matched to a gene; V was cut back by 4 bases and J by 3 bases. The CDR3 runs to 15 residues.

The rearrangement links TRBV3-1 to TRBJ2-3; D assignment may be TRBD1 or TRBD2 (6 bases each). This CDR3 contains 17 residues. Trimming pared 0 bases from V and 1 base from J, leaving 14 bases between. Germline V gene data show CDR1 as LGHDT and CDR2 as YNNKEL (reference sequence). CDR3 protein: CASSQDRGVVGTDTQYF. The CDR3 DNA reads TGTGCCAGCAGCCAAGATAGGGGGGTTGTAGGCACAGATACGCAGTATTTT.

There are a few counts of this clonotype. The chain carries TRBV4-2 and TRBJ2-5; no clear D. Germline loops: CDR1 LGHNA, CDR2 YNFKEQ. The CDR3 sequence is 14 residues long. The germline V and J ends were trimmed by 1 base and 3 bases, with 9 bases remaining between them. CDR3 DNA: TGTGCCAGCAGCCAAGGGCTGGTGGAAGAGACCCAGTACTTC. Protein sequence: CASSQGLVEETQYF.

The CDR3 DNA reads as TGTGCCAGCACTTTCACAACGGGAAATCAGCCCCAGCATTTT. Protein: CASTFTTGNQPQHF. J is TRBJ1-5 and V is TRBV12-3 or TRBV12-4; no reliable D call. Trimming stripped 7 bases from V and 4 bases from J, with 14 bases between. The CDR3 sequence is 14 residues long.

This clonotype was seen ten or more times. The chain recombines TRBV24-1 with TRBJ2-2, with D possibly matching TRBD1 (6 bases). The CDR3 sequence is 15 residues long. CDR1 is KGHDR, CDR2 SFDVKD, per germline. Trimming stripped 5 bases from V and 3 bases from J, with 12 bases between. The CDR3 here is CATSGATGYTGELFF. As DNA, the CDR3 is TGTGCCACCAGTGGAGCAACAGGGTACACCGGGGAGCTGTTTTTT.

This clonotype appeared a few times. This CDR3 reads CASSSPRLAGETQYF. Written as DNA, the CDR3 is TGTGCCAGCAGTTCGCCTCGACTAGCGGGTGAGACCCAGTACTTC. The chain recombines TRBV28 with TRBJ2-5; TRBD2 agrees at 10 bases. From germline, CDR1 is MDHEN and CDR2 SYDVKM. The junction had 7 bases not matched to a gene; V was cut back by 4 bases and J by 5 bases. The CDR3 loop spans 15 amino acids. Supplemented by reference TRBV28 and TRBJ2-5, the full variable domain reads DVKVTQSSRYLVKRTGEKVFLECVQDMDHENMFWYRQDPGLGLRLIYFSYDVKMKEKGDIPEGYSVSREKKERFSLILESASTNQTSMYLCASSSPRLAGETQYFGPGTRLLVL.

This clonotype showed up just a few times. This chain links TRBV6-2 or TRBV6-3 with TRBJ1-5; 9 positions match TRBD1. Germline loops: CDR1 MNHEY, CDR2 SVGEGT. V lost 6 bases to trimming and J lost 6 bases; unmatched junction nucleotides: 6. The CDR3 consists of 14 residues. The CDR3 DNA reads as TGTGCCAGCAGACTACAGGGGGCGAGTCAGCCCCAGCATTTT. It yields the protein CASRLQGASQPQHF.

The chain carries TRBV2 and TRBJ1-1, with D hard to call. Trimming left V 4 bases short and J 1 base short, with 7 bases between. The CDR3 totals 13 residues. Germline CDR1 and CDR2: SNHLY and FYNNEI. The CDR3 nucleotides are TGTGCCAGCAGTGGGTGGGAGAACACTGAAGCTTTCTTT. This translates into CASSGWENTEAFF.